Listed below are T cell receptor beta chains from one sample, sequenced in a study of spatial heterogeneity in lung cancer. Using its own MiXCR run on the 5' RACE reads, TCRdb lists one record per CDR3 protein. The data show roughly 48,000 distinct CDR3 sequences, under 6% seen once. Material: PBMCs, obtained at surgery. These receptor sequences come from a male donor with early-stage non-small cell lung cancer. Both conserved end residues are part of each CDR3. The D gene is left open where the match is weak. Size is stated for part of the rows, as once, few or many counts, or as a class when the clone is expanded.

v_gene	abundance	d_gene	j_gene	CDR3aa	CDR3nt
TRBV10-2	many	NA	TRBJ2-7	CASCVAPYEQYF	TGCGCCAGCTGTGTCGCCCCCTACGAGCAGTACTTC
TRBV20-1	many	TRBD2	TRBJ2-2	CSALSGRGTGELFF	TGCAGTGCCCTCAGCGGGAGAGGGACCGGGGAGCTGTTTTTT
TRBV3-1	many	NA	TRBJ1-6	CASSQDNRAPSPLHF	TGTGCCAGCAGCCAAGATAACAGGGCTCCTTCACCCCTCCACTTT
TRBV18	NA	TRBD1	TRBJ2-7	CASSLATGDYEQYF	TGTGCCAGCTCTCTCGCGACAGGGGACTACGAGCAGTACTTC
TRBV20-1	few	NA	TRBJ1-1	CSARGGAGMNTEAFF	TGCAGTGCTAGAGGAGGGGCAGGGATGAACACTGAAGCTTTCTTT
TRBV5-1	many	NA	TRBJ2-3	CASSLAEVQYF	TGCGCCAGCAGCTTGGCGGAGGTCCAGTATTTT
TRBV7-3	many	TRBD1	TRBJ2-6	CASSAPFGTGASGANVLTF	TGTGCCAGCAGCGCTCCGTTCGGGACAGGGGCCTCTGGGGCCAACGTCCTGACTTTC
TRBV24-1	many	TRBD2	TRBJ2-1	CATSELAGDNEQFF	TGTGCCACCAGTGAGTTAGCGGGAGACAATGAGCAGTTCTTC
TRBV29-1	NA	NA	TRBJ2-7	CSVAPDSFDEQYF	TGCAGCGTTGCCCCTGATTCCTTTGACGAGCAGTACTTC
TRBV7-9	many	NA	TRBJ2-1	CASSPGRASYNEQFF	TGTGCCAGCAGCCCTGGACGAGCCTCCTACAATGAGCAGTTCTTC
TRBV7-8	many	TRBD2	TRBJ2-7	CASSPLGLAGIYEQYF	TGTGCCAGCAGCCCTCTAGGACTAGCGGGAATCTACGAGCAGTACTTC
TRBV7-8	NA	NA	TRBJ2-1	CASSLGGTHYNEQFF	TGTGCCAGCAGCTTAGGCGGGACCCACTACAATGAGCAGTTCTTC
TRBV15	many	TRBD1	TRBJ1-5	CATSRGGTGVDNQPQHF	TGTGCCACCAGCAGAGGGGGGACAGGGGTTGACAATCAGCCCCAGCATTTT
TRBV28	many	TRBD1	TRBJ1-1	CASSPTGRYLAEAFF	TGTGCCAGCAGTCCGACAGGGAGGTATCTGGCTGAAGCTTTCTTT
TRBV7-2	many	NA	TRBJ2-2	CASSLRTGNTGELFF	TGTGCCAGCAGCTTGAGAACAGGGAACACCGGGGAGCTGTTTTTT
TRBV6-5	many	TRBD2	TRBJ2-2	CAIRTSGTGELFF	TGTGCCATCCGGACTAGCGGGACCGGGGAGCTGTTTTTT
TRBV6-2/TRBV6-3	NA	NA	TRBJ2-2	CASSYTDQGAGELFF	TGTGCCAGCAGTTACACCGATCAGGGCGCCGGGGAGCTGTTTTTT
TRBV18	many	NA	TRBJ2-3	CASSRQRAETDTQYF	TGTGCCAGCTCACGGCAACGAGCAGAAACAGATACGCAGTATTTT
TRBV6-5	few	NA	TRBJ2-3	CASNSYPDRWGTDTQYF	TGTGCCAGCAATAGTTACCCAGACAGGTGGGGCACAGATACGCAGTATTTT
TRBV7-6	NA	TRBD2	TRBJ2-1	CASSLGEGTSSHEQFF	TGTGCCAGCAGCTTAGGGGAGGGGACTAGCTCCCATGAGCAGTTCTTC
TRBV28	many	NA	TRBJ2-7	CASSSSRAPPGEQYF	TGTGCCAGCAGTTCCTCTAGGGCACCTCCGGGCGAGCAGTACTTC
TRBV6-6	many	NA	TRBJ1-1	CASGVGGRNLRTEAFF	TGTGCCAGCGGGGTGGGAGGGCGGAATCTGCGCACTGAAGCTTTCTTT
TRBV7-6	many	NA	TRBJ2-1	CASSLAHYNEQFF	TGTGCCAGCAGCTTAGCGCACTACAATGAGCAGTTCTTC
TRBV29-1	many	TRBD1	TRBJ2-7	CSVEETTGTATYEQYF	TGCAGCGTTGAAGAAACTACCGGGACAGCCACCTACGAGCAGTACTTC
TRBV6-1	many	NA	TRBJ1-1	CASSEVGFSAVTEAFF	TGTGCCAGCAGTGAGGTTGGCTTTTCGGCAGTCACTGAAGCTTTCTTT
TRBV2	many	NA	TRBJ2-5	CASSYLRQETQYF	TGTGCCAGCAGCTACTTGAGACAAGAGACCCAGTACTTC